The next 23 T cell receptor beta chains were all read from a single sample in a study of control samples from healthy donors and cancer patients (dated by TCRdb to between 2020 and 2021). The protocol used for the library was the immunoSEQ multiplex PCR assay. TCRdb retrieved this table from immuneACCESS and kept in-frame rearrangements only. Not all clones are present; in checked studies, unresolved V genes account for under half, and no reason is known for the remainder. The sample table holds tens of thousands of clones, of which approximately 89% were seen once. The biggest ten clones account for 38% of the sample. Sequences were obtained from PBMCs. The receptors come from a man in his 60s with head and neck cancer.

The rearrangement joins TRBV5-1 to TRBJ1-3, with 7 bases fitting TRBD1. The CDR3 extends over 16 amino acids. Germline trimming cut 4 bases from V and 0 bases from J; bases unmatched to any gene: 7. Per germline, CDR1 SGHRS and CDR2 YFSETQ. CDR3 amino acids: CASSPGTARSGNTIYF. As DNA, the CDR3 is TGCGCCAGCAGCCCGGGGACAGCCCGCTCTGGAAACACCATATATTTT. Complete variable domain (other parts from reference TRBV5-1 and TRBJ1-3): KAGVTQTPRYLIKTRGQQVTLSCSPISGHRSVSWYQQTPGQGLQFLFEYFSETQRNKGNFPGRFSGRQFSNSRSEMNVSTLELGDSALYLCASSPGTARSGNTIYFGEGSWLTVV.

This chain links TRBV7-3 with TRBJ1-6; D is possibly TRBD1 (5 bases). The germline V gene has CDR1 SGHTA and CDR2 FQGTGA. The CDR3 extends over 15 amino acids. V lost 1 base to trimming and J lost 10 bases, with 14 bases between them. The CDR3 nucleotides read TGTGCCAGCAGCTTAAGTCCGGGTGAGGGGTCACCCCTCCACTTT. This sequence encodes CASSLSPGEGSPLHF.

This clone appeared once. Other DNA sequences in the sample encode the same CDR3. V gene TRBV27 combines with J gene TRBJ2-7, with TRBD1 matching 7 bases. CDR3 length: 13 amino acids. Germline V gene lookup returns CDR1 MNHEY and CDR2 SMNVEV (reference sequence). After removal of 6 bases from V and 5 bases from J, the junction contained 7 bases not matched to a gene. CDR3 residues: CASRRQGGHEQYF. The CDR3 DNA reads as TGTGCCAGCAGAAGACAGGGCGGGCACGAGCAGTACTTC.

This sequence joins TRBV7-2 and TRBJ1-2; a weak D match, TRBD1 (6 bases). Germline V CDR1 and CDR2: SGHTA, FQGNSA. V was pared by 4 bases and J by 1 base, with 16 bases between. The CDR3 is 16 amino acids. CDR3 nucleotide sequence: TGTGCCAGCAGCTCTCTAGACAGGAGGAGTAACTATGGCTACACCTTC. Translating gives CASSSLDRRSNYGYTF.

The chain recombines TRBV6-5 with TRBJ2-7; D might be TRBD1 (6 bases). The germline gives CDR1 MNHEY, CDR2 SVGAGI. V gave up 0 bases and J gave up 7 bases, with 16 bases separating them. This CDR3 contains 15 residues. The CDR3 coding sequence is TGTGCCAGCAGTTACTCGAGGGCAGGGGCTCGAGAGCAGTACGTC. It is translated as CASSYSRAGAREQYV.

This sequence joins TRBV2 and TRBJ1-1, with D perhaps TRBD1 (5 bases). Trimming stripped 8 bases from V and 3 bases from J, with 13 bases between. The germline CDR1 and CDR2 sequences are SNHLY and FYNNEI. The CDR3 has 13 residues. CDR3 nucleotides: TGTGCCAGCGGATCCGGGGGGGACACTGAAGCTTTCTTT. Its translation is CASGSGGDTEAFF.

V is TRBV19 and J is TRBJ2-6; 7 positions match TRBD2. The CDR3 extends over 14 amino acids. Germline V lookup: CDR1 LNHDA, CDR2 SQIVND (reference sequence). V lost 6 bases, J lost 6 bases, and 5 bases stayed unmatched. The CDR3 loop reads CASRFGGEANVLTF. The CDR3 DNA sequence: TGTGCCAGTAGATTTGGGGGGGAGGCCAACGTCCTGACTTTC.

V usage is TRBV7-2 and J usage is TRBJ2-5, with TRBD2 matching 8 bases. This CDR3 region has 16 residues. The V gene end was trimmed by 5 bases and the J gene end by 4 bases; junction bases not matched to a gene: 12. Per the germline V gene, CDR1 is SGHTA and CDR2 is FQGNSA. In nucleotides, the CDR3 is TGTGCCAGCAGCCCTGGTGCGGGGGGAATAGGAGAGACCCAGTACTTC. Amino acids: CASSPGAGGIGETQYF.

The V gene is TRBV6-5, the J gene TRBJ2-3; 10 nucleotides agree with TRBD1. J gave up 4 bases and V 0 bases, and 1 base lay outside the gene matches. Germline values: CDR1 MNHEY, CDR2 SVGAGI. The CDR3 sequence is 15 residues long. This chain's CDR3 is CASSYSGTGADTQYF. As DNA, the CDR3 is TGTGCCAGCAGTTACTCCGGGACAGGGGCAGATACGCAGTATTTT.

V usage is TRBV7-2 and J usage is TRBJ1-1, with D maybe TRBD1 (6 bases). This CDR3 region has 13 residues. V lost 5 bases and J lost 8, with 15 bases in between. Germline lookup yields CDR1 SGHTA and CDR2 FQGNSA. CDR3 in amino acids: CASSPYGGQEAFF. CDR3 in DNA: TGTGCCAGCAGCCCTTATGGGGGGCAAGAAGCTTTCTTT.

V and J are TRBV10-3 and TRBJ2-7, with TRBD1 as a possible D gene (5 bases). The ends were cut back, 0 bases at V and 1 base at J, with 10 bases in the middle. Per the germline V gene, CDR1 is ENHRY and CDR2 is SYGVKD. The CDR3 extends over 15 amino acids. The CDR3 protein is CAISESTVTSYEQYF. The CDR3 DNA reads TGTGCCATCAGTGAGTCGACAGTTACTTCCTACGAGCAGTACTTC.

This clone was detected only a few times. CDR3 in amino acids: CASSFGVRGGTDTQYF. The CDR3 coding sequence is TGTGCCAGCAGCTTCGGCGTTCGAGGGGGCACAGATACGCAGTATTTT. This chain joins TRBV13 and TRBJ2-3; the D gene could be TRBD1 or TRBD2 (5 bases each). The germline V gene encodes CDR1 PRHDT and CDR2 FYEKMQ (reference sequence). V lost 3 bases and J 1 base, leaving 14 bases between the germline ends. The CDR3 totals 16 residues.

This clone was found once. V gene TRBV4-1 combines with J gene TRBJ2-1; the match to TRBD2 covers 7 bases. CDR3 length equals 15 residues. Germline trimming cut 0 bases from V and 8 bases from J; bases unmatched to any gene: 7. Germline V gene lookup returns CDR1 MGHRA and CDR2 YSYEKL. The CDR3 nucleotides are TGCGCCAGCAGCCAAGAGGTGGCGGGAGTGTATGAGCAGTTCTTC. Its translation: CASSQEVAGVYEQFF.

This sequence joins TRBV7-6 and TRBJ1-1, with D maybe TRBD1 (5 bases). The V end lost 4 bases, the J end lost 0 bases, and 12 bases lay between the germline ends. This CDR3 is 15 amino acids long. Germline V gene data show CDR1 as SGHVS and CDR2 as FNYEAQ. Written as DNA, the CDR3 is TGTGCCAGCAGCTCCACACAGGATATGAACACTGAAGCTTTCTTT. As protein: CASSSTQDMNTEAFF.

The CDR3 DNA reads TGTGCCACCAGTCGGTACAATCAGCCCCAGCATTTT. As protein: CATSRYNQPQHF. V usage is TRBV15 and J usage is TRBJ1-5; no clear D gene. The CDR3 runs 12 residues. The V end was cut by 6 bases, the J end by 3 bases, with 6 bases between. From germline, CDR1 is LNHNV and CDR2 YYDKDF (reference sequence).

The gene calls are TRBV13 and TRBJ1-2; 9 bases fit TRBD1. With V trimmed by 5 bases and J by 4 bases, 11 bases remained unmatched. The CDR3 is 16 residues long. The germline CDR1 and CDR2 sequences are PRHDT and FYEKMQ (reference sequence). The CDR3 nucleotides read TGTGCCAGCAGCCTTGAACAGGGGGCGCCGGGCTATGGCTACACCTTC. It codes for CASSLEQGAPGYGYTF.

CDR3 residues: CASSDSLNTEAFF. The CDR3, as DNA: TGTGCCAGCAGTGACAGTTTGAACACTGAAGCTTTCTTT. The rearrangement links TRBV6-1 to TRBJ1-1; D call uncertain. The V gene's germline CDR1 is MNHNS and CDR2 SASEGT. CDR3 length: 13 amino acids. V shed 3 bases and J shed 0 bases, with 5 bases lying between them.

The CDR3 loop reads CASSKGGGQEYEQYV. As DNA, the CDR3 is TGTGCCAGCAGCAAAGGGGGGGGACAAGAGTACGAGCAGTACGTC. This chain connects TRBV21-1 to TRBJ2-7; TRBD2 is the table's D call, not checked against the DNA. TRBV21-1 is marked as a pseudogene. The CDR3 length is 15 residues.

The rearrangement joins TRBV11-2 to TRBJ2-2, with D possibly being TRBD2 (6 bases). The CDR3 sequence is 17 residues long. Per the germline V gene, CDR1 is SGHAT and CDR2 is FQNNGV. The V end was cut by 6 bases, the J end by 4 bases, with 21 bases between. The CDR3 loop reads CASSLRRRDSFTGELFF. The CDR3 coding sequence is TGTGCCAGCAGTTTACGTCGCCGGGACTCGTTCACCGGGGAGCTGTTTTTT.

V usage is TRBV19 and J usage is TRBJ2-7; TRBD2 aligns across 7 bases. Losses at the gene ends were 5 bases for V and 1 base for J; bases not matched to a gene: 5. This CDR3 comprises 14 residues. CDR1 LNHDA and CDR2 SQIVND come from the germline V gene (reference sequence). For the CDR3, the DNA is TGTGCCAGTAGTTTTGGGACTAATTCCTACGAGCAGTACTTC. This codes for CASSFGTNSYEQYF.

The table lists this clone with a count of one. CDR3 nucleotide sequence: TGCGCCAGCAGCCAAGATCCAAGCGGGAGACCGGGTGAGCAGTTCTTC. Its protein product is CASSQDPSGRPGEQFF. This sequence joins TRBV4-1 and TRBJ2-1; 8 positions agree with TRBD2. J lost 9 bases, V lost 0 bases, and 10 bases had no gene match. The germline gives CDR1 MGHRA, CDR2 YSYEKL. The CDR3 covers 16 residues.

V is TRBV6-5 and J is TRBJ2-3; possible D gene TRBD2, 5 bases. This CDR3 is 14 amino acids long. Germline V gene data show CDR1 as MNHEY and CDR2 as SVGAGI. V lost 10 bases and J lost 4, with 18 bases in between. This chain's CDR3 is CATDLGEWADTQYF. CDR3 DNA: TGTGCCACGGACCTGGGAGAGTGGGCAGATACGCAGTATTTT.

This chain uses TRBV3-1 (or the pseudogene TRBV3-2) with TRBJ1-1; D is unresolved. Per the germline V gene, CDR1 is LGHDT and CDR2 is YNNKEL (reference sequence). Trimming removed 8 bases at V and 3 bases at J, with 13 bases between. The CDR3 runs 13 residues. The CDR3 loop is CASSAVWDTEAFF. CDR3 sequence (DNA): TGTGCCAGCTCGGCGGTTTGGGACACTGAAGCTTTCTTT.